This section outlines one TCR beta chain sequence together with its context. The antigen remains unidentified. These data are taken from a study of cytomegalovirus exposure and HLA in healthy donors. Vbeta (60) and Jbeta (13) primers were used in the PCR. Sequencing used immunoSEQ multiplex PCR; TCRdb keeps in-frame clones, though not all of them. This sample has about 170,000 clones, with approximately 81% found just once. The V end lost 0 bases, the J end lost 0 bases, and 6 bases lay between the germline ends. The CDR3 runs 14 residues. CDR1 is SGHRS and CDR2 is YFSETQ in the germline V gene. Notes on the study in general: Reportedly, fewer N-insertions than the approximately 650-donor mean appeared in an Asian-associated ancestry cluster in a later analysis. The investigators catalogued some 160 TCR beta chains as cytomegalovirus-associated. Specific recognition of CMV antigens was confirmed in vitro for a few chains (all CMV-associated). A prior analysis recorded that most TCR beta V segments were productive about 87% or about 30% of the time.

Material: PBMCs. The sequence was collected from a boy under 10 years old in good health and CMV-seronegative. The V call is TRBV5-1, the J call TRBJ1-1; D gene uncertain. The CDR3 DNA is TGCGCCAGCAGCTTGGTATCGGTGAACACTGAAGCTTTCTTT. Its translation is CASSLVSVNTEAFF.